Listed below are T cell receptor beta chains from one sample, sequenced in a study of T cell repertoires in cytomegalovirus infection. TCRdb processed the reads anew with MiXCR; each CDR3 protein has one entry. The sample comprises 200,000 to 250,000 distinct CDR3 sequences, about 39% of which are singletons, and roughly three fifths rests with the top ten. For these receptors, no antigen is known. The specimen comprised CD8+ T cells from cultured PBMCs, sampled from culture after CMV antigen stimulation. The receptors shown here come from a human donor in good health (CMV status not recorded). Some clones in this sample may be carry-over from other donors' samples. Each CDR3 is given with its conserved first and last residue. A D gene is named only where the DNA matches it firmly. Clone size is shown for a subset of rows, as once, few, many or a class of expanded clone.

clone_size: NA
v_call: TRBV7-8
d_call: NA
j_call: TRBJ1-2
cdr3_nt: TGTGCCAGCAGCTTAACGGAGGGTAGCGGGGGGGGCTACACCTTC
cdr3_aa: CASSLTEGSGGGYTF

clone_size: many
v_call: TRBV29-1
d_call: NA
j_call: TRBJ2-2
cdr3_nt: TGCAGCGTTGGGGGGGCGCAGGTCGGGGAGCTGTTTTTT
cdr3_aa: CSVGGAQVGELFF

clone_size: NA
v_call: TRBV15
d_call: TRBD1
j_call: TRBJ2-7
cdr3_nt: TGTGCCACCAGCCAAGACCAGGGGGCTTACGAGCAGTACTTC
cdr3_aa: CATSQDQGAYEQYF

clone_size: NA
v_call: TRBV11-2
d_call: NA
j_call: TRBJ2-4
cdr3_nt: TGTGCCAGCAGCTTAGACTTGGGCAACGGTCAAAACATTCAGTACTTC
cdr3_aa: CASSLDLGNGQNIQYF

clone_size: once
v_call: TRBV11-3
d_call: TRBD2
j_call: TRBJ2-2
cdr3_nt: TGTGCCAGCAGCAAATTAGCGGGAGGGAACACCGGGGAGCTGTTTTTT
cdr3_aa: CASSKLAGGNTGELFF

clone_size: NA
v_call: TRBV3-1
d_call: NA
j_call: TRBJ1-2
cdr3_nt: TGTGCCAGCAGCCAAGATCTGCAGGGTTATACCTATGGCTACACCTTC
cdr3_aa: CASSQDLQGYTYGYTF

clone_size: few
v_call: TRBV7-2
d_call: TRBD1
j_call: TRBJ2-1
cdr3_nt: TGTGCCAGCCAGCAAAGGACGGGACAGGGAATAAGTGGTACCTACAATGAGCAGTTCTTC
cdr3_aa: CASQQRTGQGISGTYNEQFF

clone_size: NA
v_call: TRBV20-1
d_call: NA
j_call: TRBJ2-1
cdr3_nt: TGCAGTGCTCCCGTGGGGGGTCGGGGGAATGAGCAGTTCTTC
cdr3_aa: CSAPVGGRGNEQFF

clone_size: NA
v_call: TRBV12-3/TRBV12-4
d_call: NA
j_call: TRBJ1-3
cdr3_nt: TGTGCCAGCAGTTTATTGATAGACACCATATATTTT
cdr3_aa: CASSLLIDTIYF

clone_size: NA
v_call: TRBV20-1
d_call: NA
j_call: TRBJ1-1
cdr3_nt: TGCAGTGCTAGAGACCAAGGAACGTCCCCGGGTGCCACTGAAGCTTTCTTT
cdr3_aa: CSARDQGTSPGATEAFF

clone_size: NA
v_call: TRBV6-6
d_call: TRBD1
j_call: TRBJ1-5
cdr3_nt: TGTGCCAGCAACCAACAGGGGGCTGGCAATCAGCCCCAGCATTTT
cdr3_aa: CASNQQGAGNQPQHF

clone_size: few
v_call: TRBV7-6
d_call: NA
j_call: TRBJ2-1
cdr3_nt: TGTGCCAGCAGCCTTGGCCAGAAGGAGTTCTTC
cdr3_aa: CASSLGQKEFF

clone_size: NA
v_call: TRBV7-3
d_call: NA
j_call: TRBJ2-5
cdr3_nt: TGTGCCAGCAGCTTAAATAAGGGGGAGACCCAGTACTTC
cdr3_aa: CASSLNKGETQYF

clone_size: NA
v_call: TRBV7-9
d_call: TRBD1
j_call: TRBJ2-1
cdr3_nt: TGTGCCAGCAGCTCGACAGGGAACAATGAGCAGTTCTTC
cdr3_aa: CASSSTGNNEQFF

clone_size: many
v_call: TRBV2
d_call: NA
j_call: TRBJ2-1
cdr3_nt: TGTGCCAGCAGCGAAAACAATGAGCAGTTCTTC
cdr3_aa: CASSENNEQFF

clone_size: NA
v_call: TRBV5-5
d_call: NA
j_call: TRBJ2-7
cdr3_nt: TGTGCCAGCAGCCCGAACAGGGCCAACGAGCAGTACTTC
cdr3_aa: CASSPNRANEQYF

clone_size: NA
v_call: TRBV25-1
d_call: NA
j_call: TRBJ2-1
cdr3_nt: TGTGCCATAAGGGGTTCCTACAATGAGCAGTTCTTC
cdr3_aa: CAIRGSYNEQFF

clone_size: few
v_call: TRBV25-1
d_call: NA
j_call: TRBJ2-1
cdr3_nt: TGTGCCACCGCCGACGACTTTTACAATGAGCAGTTCTTC
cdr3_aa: CATADDFYNEQFF

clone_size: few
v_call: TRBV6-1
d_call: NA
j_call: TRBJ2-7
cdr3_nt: TGTGCCAGCAGTGTCAGCTGGGGGGCACGTATCGAGCAGTACTTC
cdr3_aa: CASSVSWGARIEQYF

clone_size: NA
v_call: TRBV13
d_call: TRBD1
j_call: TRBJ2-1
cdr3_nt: TGTGCCAGCAGCTTAAGTTTGGACAGGGTCCATGAGCAGTTCTTC
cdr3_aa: CASSLSLDRVHEQFF

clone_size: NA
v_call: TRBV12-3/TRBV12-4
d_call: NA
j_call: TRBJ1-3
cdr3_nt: TGTGCCAGCAGTATTGGACAGCTGGCCTCTGGAAACACCATATATTTT
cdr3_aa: CASSIGQLASGNTIYF